A selection of T cell receptor beta chains follows, all from one sample in a study of T cells in Graves' hyperthyroidism and ophthalmopathy. TCRdb re-derived calls from the multiplex PCR reads in MiXCR, one entry per CDR3 protein. This table has fewer than 650,000 distinct CDR3 sequences, over 12% appearing once. Input material: blood. These receptor sequences come from a woman aged 40 to 49 with Graves' ophthalmopathy. CDR3s include the opening cysteine and the closing phenylalanine or tryptophan. D genes are given only for firm matches. Clone sizes are given selectively: once, few, many, or a class where the clone is expanded.

d_call j_call v_call clone_size cdr3_nt cdr3_aa
NA TRBJ2-1 TRBV7-2 many TGTGCCAGCAGGCGTCTTTTATACAATGAGCAGTTCTTC CASRRLLYNEQFF
NA TRBJ1-2 TRBV5-1 NA TGCGCCAGCAGCTTGGTGGATACTGGAAACTATGGCTACACCTTC CASSLVDTGNYGYTF
TRBD1 TRBJ1-2 TRBV2 many TGTGCCAGCAGTGAACAGGGACAGGGTGGATTTGGCTACACCTTC CASSEQGQGGFGYTF
TRBD1 TRBJ2-7 TRBV5-1 many TGCGCCAGCAGATCAGGACAGGGAGGAGAGCAGTACTTC CASRSGQGGEQYF
NA TRBJ1-1 TRBV2 many TGTGCCAGCAGTGATCAGCAGAATACTGAAGCTTTCTTT CASSDQQNTEAFF
NA TRBJ2-5 TRBV7-9 few TGTGCCAGCAGCTTAAACAGACCCCAAGAGACCCAGTACTTC CASSLNRPQETQYF
TRBD1 TRBJ1-1 TRBV28 many TGTGCCAGCAGTTTATTTCTCAGGGGGGGGACTGAAGCTTTCTTT CASSLFLRGGTEAFF
TRBD2 TRBJ2-5 TRBV11-2 NA TGTGCCAGCAGCAGCCAGGGAGGGGCCCGGCGGGAGACCCAGTACTTC CASSSQGGARRETQYF
NA TRBJ1-5 TRBV27 NA TGTGCCAGCAGACAGTCAGTACATCAGCCCCAGCATTTT CASRQSVHQPQHF
NA TRBJ1-5 TRBV12-3/TRBV12-4 many TGTGCCAGCAGCCCCGGTCAGGACGGGAGCAATCAGCCCCAGCATTTT CASSPGQDGSNQPQHF
NA TRBJ1-6 TRBV6-2/TRBV6-3 NA TGTGCCAGCAGTTACTCTGGGACTTTTAATTCACCCCTCCACTTT CASSYSGTFNSPLHF
TRBD1 TRBJ1-1 TRBV28 many TGTGCCAGCAGTTTACCGATCTACCGACAGGGGGCAGTAGTAGTGGAAGCTTTCTTT CASSLPIYRQGAVVVEAFF
TRBD1 TRBJ1-1 TRBV6-5 many TGTGCCAGCAACGGACAGGGTGGCACTGAAGCTTTCTTT CASNGQGGTEAFF
TRBD1 TRBJ2-5 TRBV6-1 few TGTGCCAGCAGAACCGGGACAGAACAAGAGACCCAGTACTTC CASRTGTEQETQYF
TRBD1 TRBJ2-5 TRBV6-1 NA TGTGCCAGCACCCGGACAGGGACAGCCGTACGAGAGACCCAGTACTTC CASTRTGTAVRETQYF
NA TRBJ1-5 TRBV6-1 few TGTGCCAGCAGAACCGGTAACAATCAGCCCCAGCATTTT CASRTGNNQPQHF
NA TRBJ2-6 TRBV27 many TGTGCCAGCAGTTTTGGTGGGGCCAACGTCCTGACTTTC CASSFGGANVLTF
TRBD1 TRBJ1-4 TRBV5-1 NA TGCGCCAGCAGCTTGGGACAGGGGGACGGAAAACTGTTTTTT CASSLGQGDGKLFF
NA TRBJ1-1 TRBV6-1 many TGTGCCAGCCCCAAGGGAGTCATGAACACTGAAGCTTTCTTT CASPKGVMNTEAFF
TRBD2 TRBJ2-5 TRBV15 NA TGTGCCACCAGCACCGGGACTAGCGGGGGGGAGACCCAGTACTTC CATSTGTSGGETQYF
TRBD1 TRBJ2-7 TRBV6-2/TRBV6-3 many TGTGCCAGCAGTTACAAGGGACAGGGCCCCTACGAGCAGTACTTC CASSYKGQGPYEQYF
TRBD1 TRBJ1-1 TRBV27 once TGTGCCAGCAGTACGAACCCGGACAGGGGGTGGTACACTGAAGCTTTCTTT CASSTNPDRGWYTEAFF
TRBD1 TRBJ1-1 TRBV7-9 many TGTGCCAGCTTGGGGGACAGGCCGAATTCTGAAGCTTTCTTT CASLGDRPNSEAFF
TRBD2 TRBJ2-7 TRBV28 NA TGTGCCAGCAGCACCAGGCTAGCGGGAGGGCCTCTATTAGGCTACGAGCAGTACTTC CASSTRLAGGPLLGYEQYF
TRBD2 TRBJ2-2 TRBV28 many TGTGCCAGCAGTCCCCCGGGGGGGGGCCTCGCCGGGGAGCTGTTTTTT CASSPPGGGLAGELFF
TRBD2 TRBJ2-7 TRBV15 many TGTGCCACCAGCAGCGGACTAGCGGGAGTCAGCGAGCAGTACTTC CATSSGLAGVSEQYF
TRBD2 TRBJ2-5 TRBV5-1 few TGCGCCAGCAGCTTGGAGGGTAGCGGGAGTGGAGAGACCCAGTACTTC CASSLEGSGSGETQYF
TRBD1 TRBJ1-2 TRBV29-1 few TGCAGCGTTGTAGGACAGGGGGCCAATGGCTACACCTTC CSVVGQGANGYTF
NA TRBJ2-3 TRBV7-9 few TGTGCCAGCAACTTGAGAGGGGATACGCAGTATTTT CASNLRGDTQYF
NA TRBJ1-1 TRBV15 many TGTGCCACCAGCAAACCCGGGACCCACACTGAAGCTTTCTTT CATSKPGTHTEAFF
NA TRBJ2-7 TRBV18 many TGTGCCAGCTCACCTGGTCTCAGGGAGCAGTACTTC CASSPGLREQYF
TRBD1 TRBJ2-7 TRBV11-1 many TGTGCCAGCAGCTTAGCGCTGGGACAGGCAACCTACGAGCAGTACTTC CASSLALGQATYEQYF
NA TRBJ2-5 TRBV20-1 few TGCAGTGCTGAGACGGTGCCTGGGGAGACCCAGTACTTC CSAETVPGETQYF
NA TRBJ2-7 TRBV4-3 NA TGCGCCAGCAGCCAAAAACAGTACCTCGAGCAGTACTTC CASSQKQYLEQYF
TRBD1 TRBJ1-2 TRBV10-3 NA TGTGCCATCAGTGATCCCGACAGGGGCTATGGCTACACCTTC CAISDPDRGYGYTF
NA TRBJ2-2 TRBV6-2/TRBV6-3 many TGTGCCAGCAAGGGACCCCCCCCCGGGGAGCTGTTTTTT CASKGPPPGELFF
TRBD1 TRBJ1-3 TRBV6-5 many TGTGCCAGCAGTTACTTGGCGACAGGGGCAGGAAACACCATATATTTT CASSYLATGAGNTIYF
NA TRBJ2-7 TRBV19 many TGTGCCACCAAGGCCTACGAGCAGTACTTC CATKAYEQYF
NA TRBJ2-7 TRBV28 many TGTGCCAGCAAGAGGGGTCGGGGGGCGAGCGGGACATCCTACGAGCAGTACTTC CASKRGRGASGTSYEQYF
TRBD1 TRBJ1-5 TRBV29-1 NA TGCAGCGTCAAGGGGGCAGGGACGGATCAGCCCCAGCATTTT CSVKGAGTDQPQHF
NA TRBJ2-7 TRBV20-1 many TGCAGTGCTAGAGTTCGTGGGCTCTACGAGCAGTACTTC CSARVRGLYEQYF
NA TRBJ2-2 TRBV12-3/TRBV12-4 NA TGTGCCAGCAGTTTACAGGAGATCAACACCGGGGAGCTGTTTTTT CASSLQEINTGELFF